This T cell receptor (beta chain) was recovered during a study of OX40 agonist ivuxolimab in advanced cancers. The repertoire was sequenced with immunoSEQ multiplex PCR; TCRdb's copy has only in-frame clones and lacks some. The sample yields some 100,000 clones, over 75% seen once. The CDR3 loop spans 12 amino acids. Germline V CDR1 and CDR2: SGHAT, FQNNGV. The starting material was CD4+ or CD8+ T cells sorted from blood, obtained in a trial of the OX40 agonist ivuxolimab. The sequence came from an adult with an advanced solid tumor such as melanoma, head and neck, liver or kidney cancer. V is TRBV11-2 and J is TRBJ2-5, with TRBD1 identical over 9 bases. CDR3 nucleotide sequence: TGTCCTTGGGACAGGGTAAAAGAGACCCAGTACTTC. The encoded protein is CPWDRVKETQYF.